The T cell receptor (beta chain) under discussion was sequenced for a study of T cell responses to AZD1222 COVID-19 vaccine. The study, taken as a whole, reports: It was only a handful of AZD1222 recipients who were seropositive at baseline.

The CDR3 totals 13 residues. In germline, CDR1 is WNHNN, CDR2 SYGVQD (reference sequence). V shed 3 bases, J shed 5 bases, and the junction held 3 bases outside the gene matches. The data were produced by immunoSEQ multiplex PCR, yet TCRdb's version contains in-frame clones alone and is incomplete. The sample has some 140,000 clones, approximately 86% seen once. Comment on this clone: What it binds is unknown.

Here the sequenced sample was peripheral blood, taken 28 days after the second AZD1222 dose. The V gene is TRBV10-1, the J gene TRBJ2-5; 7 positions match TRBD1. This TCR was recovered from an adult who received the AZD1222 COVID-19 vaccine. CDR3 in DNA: TGCGCCAGCAGTGAAGAGGGGGCCGAGACCCAGTACTTC. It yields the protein CASSEEGAETQYF.